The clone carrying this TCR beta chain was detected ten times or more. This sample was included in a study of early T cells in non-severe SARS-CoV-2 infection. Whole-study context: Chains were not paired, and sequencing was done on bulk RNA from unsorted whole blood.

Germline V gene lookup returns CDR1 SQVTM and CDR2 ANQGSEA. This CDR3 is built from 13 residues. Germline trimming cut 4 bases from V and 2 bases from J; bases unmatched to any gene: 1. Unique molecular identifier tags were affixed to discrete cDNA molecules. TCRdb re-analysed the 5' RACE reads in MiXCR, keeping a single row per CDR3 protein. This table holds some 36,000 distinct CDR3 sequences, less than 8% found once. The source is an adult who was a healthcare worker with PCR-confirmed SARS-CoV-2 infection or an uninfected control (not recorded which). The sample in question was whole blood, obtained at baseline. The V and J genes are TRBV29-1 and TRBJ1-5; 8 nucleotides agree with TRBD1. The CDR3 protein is CSVAGQGNQPQHF. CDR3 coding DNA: TGCAGCGTTGCGGGACAGGGCAATCAGCCCCAGCATTTT.